The following is a T cell receptor beta chain sequence with its context. Looked up from germline, CDR1 is ENHRY and CDR2 is SYGVKD. The CDR3 runs 15 residues. This sample is drawn from a study of T cells expressing NK-cell markers. Reprocessing the 5' RACE reads, TCRdb reports a single entry for every CDR3 protein and omits DNA. The specimen's table records about 170,000 distinct CDR3 sequences. J is TRBJ1-6 and V is TRBV10-3. The sample consisted of blood T cells: a sorted CD56 or NKG2C T cell subset, CD4+ or CD8+ T cells, or bulk PBMC T cells (not recorded which). This TCR came from a man aged 18 to 69 in good health. The CDR3 loop is CAISESGGLDSPLHF.